This is a list of T cell receptor beta chains from one sample in a study of naive and memory T cell subsets. Each CDR3 protein gets one entry after TCRdb re-called the UMI-ligation and nested PCR reads with MiXCR. The table has roughly 97,000 distinct CDR3 sequences, more than 12% seen once. Sequencing used naive CD8+ T cells from blood. These receptors were taken from a human donor in good health. Each CDR3 is given with its conserved first and last residue. The D gene is left open where the match is weak. Expanded clones are given a class, and other clones once, few, many or no size at all.

j_gene: TRBJ2-3
d_gene: NA
abundance: few
v_gene: TRBV10-3
CDR3nt: TGTGCCATCAGCCTTACCTCCCCAGATACGCAGTATTTT
CDR3aa: CAISLTSPDTQYF

j_gene: TRBJ2-7
d_gene: NA
abundance: NA
v_gene: TRBV29-1
CDR3nt: TGCAGCGTTGAAGAGAACGGGGAGCAGTACTTC
CDR3aa: CSVEENGEQYF

j_gene: TRBJ2-2
d_gene: NA
abundance: few
v_gene: TRBV29-1
CDR3nt: TGCAGCGTTTGGGGGAACACCGGGGAGCTGTTTTTT
CDR3aa: CSVWGNTGELFF

j_gene: TRBJ2-5
d_gene: TRBD2
abundance: many
v_gene: TRBV30
CDR3nt: TGTGCCTGGAGGGGGGACTACTTCCAAGAGACCCAGTACTTC
CDR3aa: CAWRGDYFQETQYF

j_gene: TRBJ2-7
d_gene: NA
abundance: NA
v_gene: TRBV13
CDR3nt: TGTGCCAGCAGCTTAGGGGGGGATGCTTACGAGCAGTACTTC
CDR3aa: CASSLGGDAYEQYF

j_gene: TRBJ2-3
d_gene: TRBD2
abundance: once
v_gene: TRBV20-1
CDR3nt: TGCAGTGCTATCCCCCTAGCGGCTAGCACAGATACGCAGTATTTT
CDR3aa: CSAIPLAASTDTQYF

j_gene: TRBJ2-7
d_gene: NA
abundance: few
v_gene: TRBV7-9
CDR3nt: TGTGCCAGCAGCTTAGTCACGGTAACCTACGAGCAGTACTTC
CDR3aa: CASSLVTVTYEQYF

j_gene: TRBJ1-1
d_gene: TRBD1
abundance: many
v_gene: TRBV7-9
CDR3nt: TGTGCCAGCAGCAGGGCAGGGGGCGTGGAGACTGAAGCTTTCTTT
CDR3aa: CASSRAGGVETEAFF

j_gene: TRBJ2-7
d_gene: NA
abundance: few
v_gene: TRBV4-3
CDR3nt: TGCGCCAGCAGCCCCTCCCGGGCGGAACCCTACGAGCAGTACTTC
CDR3aa: CASSPSRAEPYEQYF

j_gene: TRBJ1-1
d_gene: NA
abundance: NA
v_gene: TRBV7-9
CDR3nt: TGTGCCAGCACCGGACCGAAAAATGAAGCTTTCTTT
CDR3aa: CASTGPKNEAFF

j_gene: TRBJ1-1
d_gene: NA
abundance: few
v_gene: TRBV12-3/TRBV12-4
CDR3nt: TGTGCCAGCAGTTTGGGGACGAACACTGAAGCTTTCTTT
CDR3aa: CASSLGTNTEAFF

j_gene: TRBJ2-7
d_gene: NA
abundance: few
v_gene: TRBV4-2
CDR3nt: TGTGCCAGCAGCCAGGTAGTCCGGACAGCGGAGGGTACGAAGCAGTACTTC
CDR3aa: CASSQVVRTAEGTKQYF

j_gene: TRBJ2-3
d_gene: NA
abundance: many
v_gene: TRBV29-1
CDR3nt: TGCAGCGGCCGGGAGATCACAGATACGCAGTATTTT
CDR3aa: CSGREITDTQYF